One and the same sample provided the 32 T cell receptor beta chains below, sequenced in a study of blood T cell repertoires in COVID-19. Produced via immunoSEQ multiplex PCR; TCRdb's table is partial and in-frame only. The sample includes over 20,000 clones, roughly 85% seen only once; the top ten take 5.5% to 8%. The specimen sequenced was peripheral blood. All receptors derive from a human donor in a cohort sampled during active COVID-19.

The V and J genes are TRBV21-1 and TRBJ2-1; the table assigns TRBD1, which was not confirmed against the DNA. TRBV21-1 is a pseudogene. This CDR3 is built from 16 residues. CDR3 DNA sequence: TGTGCCAGCAGCCTTTTATGGGACAGATCCTACAATGAGCAGTTCTTC. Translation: CASSLLWDRSYNEQFF.

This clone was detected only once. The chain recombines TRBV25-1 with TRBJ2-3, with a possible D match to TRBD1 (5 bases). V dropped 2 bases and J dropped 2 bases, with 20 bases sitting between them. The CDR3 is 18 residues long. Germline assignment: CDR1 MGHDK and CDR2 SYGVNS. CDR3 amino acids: CASSERFDSPVHTDTQYF. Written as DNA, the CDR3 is TGTGCCAGCAGTGAACGGTTCGACAGCCCCGTTCACACAGATACGCAGTATTTT.

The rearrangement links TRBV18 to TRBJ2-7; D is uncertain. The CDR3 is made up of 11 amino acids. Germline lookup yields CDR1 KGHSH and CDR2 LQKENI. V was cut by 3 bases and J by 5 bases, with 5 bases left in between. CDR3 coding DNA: TGTGCCAGCTCACCCGCGGACGAGCAGTACTTC. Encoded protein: CASSPADEQYF.

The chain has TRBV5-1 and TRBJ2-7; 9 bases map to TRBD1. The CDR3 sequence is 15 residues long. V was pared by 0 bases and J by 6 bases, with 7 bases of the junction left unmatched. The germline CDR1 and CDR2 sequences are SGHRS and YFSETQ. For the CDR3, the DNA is TGCGCCAGCAGCTTGGGACCGGGACAGGGACGCGAGCAGTACTTC. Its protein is CASSLGPGQGREQYF.

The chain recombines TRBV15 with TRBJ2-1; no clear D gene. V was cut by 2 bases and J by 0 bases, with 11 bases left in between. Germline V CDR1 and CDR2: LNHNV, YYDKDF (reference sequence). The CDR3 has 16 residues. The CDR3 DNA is TGTGCCACCAGCAGATCTACACAGAGCTCCTACAATGAGCAGTTCTTC. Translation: CATSRSTQSSYNEQFF. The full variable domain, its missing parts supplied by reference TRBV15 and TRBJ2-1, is DAMVIQNPRYQVTQFGKPVTLSCSQTLNHNVMYWYQQKSSQAPKLLFHYYDKDFNNEADTPDNFQSRRPNTSFCFLDIRSPGLGDTAMYLCATSRSTQSSYNEQFFGPGTRLTVL.

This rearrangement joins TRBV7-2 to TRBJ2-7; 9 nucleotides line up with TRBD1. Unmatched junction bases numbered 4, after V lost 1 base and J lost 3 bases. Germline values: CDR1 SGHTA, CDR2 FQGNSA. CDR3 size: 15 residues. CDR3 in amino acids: CASSLGRDRVYEQYF. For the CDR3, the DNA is TGTGCCAGCAGCTTAGGACGGGACAGGGTCTACGAGCAGTACTTC.

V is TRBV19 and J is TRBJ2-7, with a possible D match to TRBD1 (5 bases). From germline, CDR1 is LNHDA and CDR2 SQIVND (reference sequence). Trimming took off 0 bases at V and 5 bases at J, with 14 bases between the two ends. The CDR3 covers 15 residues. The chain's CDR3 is CASSIDRQGNNEQYF. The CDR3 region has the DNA TGTGCCAGTAGTATAGATAGGCAGGGTAATAACGAGCAGTACTTC.

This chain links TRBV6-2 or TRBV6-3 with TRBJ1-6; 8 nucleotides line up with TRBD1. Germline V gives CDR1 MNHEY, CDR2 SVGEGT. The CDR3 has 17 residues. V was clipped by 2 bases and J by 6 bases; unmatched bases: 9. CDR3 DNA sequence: TGTGCCAGCAGTTACCCTGGACAGGGCTATGGTAATTCACCCCTCCACTTT. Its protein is CASSYPGQGYGNSPLHF.

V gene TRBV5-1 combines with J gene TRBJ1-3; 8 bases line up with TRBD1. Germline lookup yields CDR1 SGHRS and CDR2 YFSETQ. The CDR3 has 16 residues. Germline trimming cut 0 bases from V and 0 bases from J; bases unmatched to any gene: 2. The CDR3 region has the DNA TGCGCCAGCAGCTTGGGGGACAGGTACTCTGGAAACACCATATATTTT. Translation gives CASSLGDRYSGNTIYF.

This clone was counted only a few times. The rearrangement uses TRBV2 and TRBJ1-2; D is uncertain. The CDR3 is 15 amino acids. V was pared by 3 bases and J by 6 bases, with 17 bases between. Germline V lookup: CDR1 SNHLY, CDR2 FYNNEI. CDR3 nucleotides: TGTGCCAGCAGTGAGGCAGGCAGGAGGAAGGATGGCTACACCTTC. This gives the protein CASSEAGRRKDGYTF.

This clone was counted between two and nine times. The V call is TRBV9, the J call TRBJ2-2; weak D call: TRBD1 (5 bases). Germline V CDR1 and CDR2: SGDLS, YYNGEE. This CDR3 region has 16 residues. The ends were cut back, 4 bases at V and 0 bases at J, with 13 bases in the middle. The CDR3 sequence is CASSFDWTTNTGELFF. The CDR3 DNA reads TGTGCCAGCAGCTTTGATTGGACAACGAACACCGGGGAGCTGTTTTTT. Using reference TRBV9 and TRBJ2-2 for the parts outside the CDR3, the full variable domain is DSGVTQTPKHLITATGQRVTLRCSPRSGDLSVYWYQQSLDQGLQFLIQYYNGEERAKGNILERFSAQQFPDLHSELNLSSLELGDSALYFCASSFDWTTNTGELFFGEGSRLTVL.

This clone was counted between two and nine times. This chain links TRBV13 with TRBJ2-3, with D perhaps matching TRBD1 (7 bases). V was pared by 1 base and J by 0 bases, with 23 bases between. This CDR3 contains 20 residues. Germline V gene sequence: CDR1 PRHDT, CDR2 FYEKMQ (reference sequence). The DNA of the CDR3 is TGTGCCAGCAGCTTAGTGGTAGCCTTGACAGGGACTCCTAGCACAGATACGCAGTATTTT. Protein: CASSLVVALTGTPSTDTQYF.

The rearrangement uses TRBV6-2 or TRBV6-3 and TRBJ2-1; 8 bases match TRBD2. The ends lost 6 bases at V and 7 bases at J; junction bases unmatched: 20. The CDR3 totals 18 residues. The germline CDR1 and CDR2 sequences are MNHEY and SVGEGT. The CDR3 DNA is TGTGCCAGCAGCGAACTAGCGGCGGGCCGACGCTTACAGAATGAGCAGTTCTTC. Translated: CASSELAAGRRLQNEQFF.

CDR3 sequence reads: CASSFPGLAMNTGELFF. CDR3 DNA: TGTGCCAGCAGCTTTCCGGGACTAGCGATGAACACCGGGGAGCTGTTTTTT. The chain uses TRBV12-1 and TRBJ2-2; the table's D call of TRBD2 was not tested on the DNA. TRBV12-1 constitutes a pseudogene. The CDR3 runs 17 residues.

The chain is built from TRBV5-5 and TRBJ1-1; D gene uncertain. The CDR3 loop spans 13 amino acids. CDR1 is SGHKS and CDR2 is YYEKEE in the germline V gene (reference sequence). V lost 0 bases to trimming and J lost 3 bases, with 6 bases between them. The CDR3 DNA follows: TGTGCCAGCAGCTTGGACGGGGACACTGAAGCTTTCTTT. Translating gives CASSLDGDTEAFF. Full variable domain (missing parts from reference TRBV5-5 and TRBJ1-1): DAGVTQSPTHLIKTRGQQVTLRCSPISGHKSVSWYQQVLGQGPQFIFQYYEKEERGRGNFPDRFSARQFPNYSSELNVNALLLGDSALYLCASSLDGDTEAFFGQGTRLTVV.

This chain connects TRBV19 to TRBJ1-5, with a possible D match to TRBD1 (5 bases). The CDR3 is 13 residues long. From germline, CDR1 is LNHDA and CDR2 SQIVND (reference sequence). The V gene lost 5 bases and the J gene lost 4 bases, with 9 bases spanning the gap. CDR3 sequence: CASSPTANQPQHF. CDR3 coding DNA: TGTGCCAGTAGTCCGACAGCTAATCAGCCCCAGCATTTT.

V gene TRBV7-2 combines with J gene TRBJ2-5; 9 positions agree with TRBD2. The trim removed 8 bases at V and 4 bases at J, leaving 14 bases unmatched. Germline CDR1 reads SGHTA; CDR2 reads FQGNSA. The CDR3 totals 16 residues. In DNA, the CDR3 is TGTGCCAGCGGACTCTCGGGCGGGGGGGCCTCAGAGACCCAGTACTTC. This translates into CASGLSGGGASETQYF.

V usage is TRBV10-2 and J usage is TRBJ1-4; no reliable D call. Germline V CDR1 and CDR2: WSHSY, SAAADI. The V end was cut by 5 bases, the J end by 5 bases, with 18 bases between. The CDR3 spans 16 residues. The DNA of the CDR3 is TGCGCCAGCAGTCTGTTGCAAAACGCGCGGAATGAAAAACTGTTTTTT. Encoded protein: CASSLLQNARNEKLFF.

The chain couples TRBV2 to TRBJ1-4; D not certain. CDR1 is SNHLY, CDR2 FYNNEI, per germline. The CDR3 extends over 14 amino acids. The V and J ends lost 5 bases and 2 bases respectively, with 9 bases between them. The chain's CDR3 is CASSQRWTNEKLFF. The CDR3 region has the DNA TGTGCCAGCAGTCAACGGTGGACTAATGAAAAACTGTTTTTT.

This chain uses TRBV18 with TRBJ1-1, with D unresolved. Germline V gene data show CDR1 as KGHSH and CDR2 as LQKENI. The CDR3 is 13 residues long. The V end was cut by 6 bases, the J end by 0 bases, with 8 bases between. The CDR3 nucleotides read TGTGCCAGCTCGGAGGACGTGAACACTGAAGCTTTCTTT. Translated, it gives CASSEDVNTEAFF.

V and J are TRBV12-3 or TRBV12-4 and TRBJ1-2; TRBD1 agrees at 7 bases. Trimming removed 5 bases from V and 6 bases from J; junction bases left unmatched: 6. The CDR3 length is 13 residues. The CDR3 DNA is TGTGCCAGCAGTCCCACAGGGGATCATGGCTACACCTTC. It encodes CASSPTGDHGYTF.

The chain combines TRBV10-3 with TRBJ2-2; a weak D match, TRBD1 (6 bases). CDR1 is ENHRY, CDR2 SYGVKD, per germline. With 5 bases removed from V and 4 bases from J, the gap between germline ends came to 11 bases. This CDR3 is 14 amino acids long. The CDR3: CAISPRGTTGELFF. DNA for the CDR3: TGTGCCATCAGTCCCAGGGGAACCACCGGGGAGCTGTTTTTT.

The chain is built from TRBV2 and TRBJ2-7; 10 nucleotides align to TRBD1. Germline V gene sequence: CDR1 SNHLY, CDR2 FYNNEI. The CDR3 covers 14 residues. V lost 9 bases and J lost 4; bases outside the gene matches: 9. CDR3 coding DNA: TGTGCCAGTGGGGGGGACAGGGGTCCATACGAGCAGTACTTC. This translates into CASGGDRGPYEQYF.

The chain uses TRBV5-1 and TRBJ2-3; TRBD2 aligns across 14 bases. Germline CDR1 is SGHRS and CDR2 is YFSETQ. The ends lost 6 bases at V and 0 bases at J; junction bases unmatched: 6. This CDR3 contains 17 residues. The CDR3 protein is CASMGTSGGPSTDTQYF. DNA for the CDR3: TGCGCCAGCATGGGGACTAGCGGGGGTCCTAGCACAGATACGCAGTATTTT.

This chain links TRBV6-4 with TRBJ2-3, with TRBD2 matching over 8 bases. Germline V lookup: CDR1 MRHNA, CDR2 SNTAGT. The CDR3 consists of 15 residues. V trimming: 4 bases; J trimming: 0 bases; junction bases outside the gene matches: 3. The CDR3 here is CASSVAGTSTDTQYF. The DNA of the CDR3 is TGTGCCAGCAGTGTAGCGGGGACTAGCACAGATACGCAGTATTTT.

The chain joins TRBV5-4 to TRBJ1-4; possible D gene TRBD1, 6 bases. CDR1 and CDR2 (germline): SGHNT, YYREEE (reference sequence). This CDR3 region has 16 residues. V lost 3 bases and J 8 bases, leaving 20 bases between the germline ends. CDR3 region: CASSSRTGRETEKLFF. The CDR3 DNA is TGTGCCAGCAGCTCCCGTACAGGGCGTGAGACGGAAAAACTGTTTTTT.

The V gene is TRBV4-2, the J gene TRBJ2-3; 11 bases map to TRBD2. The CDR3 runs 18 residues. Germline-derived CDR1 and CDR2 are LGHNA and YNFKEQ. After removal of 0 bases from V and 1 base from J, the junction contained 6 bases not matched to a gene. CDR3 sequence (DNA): TGTGCCAGCAGCCAAGATATAGCGGGGGGGCCGGGCACAGATACGCAGTATTTT. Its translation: CASSQDIAGGPGTDTQYF.

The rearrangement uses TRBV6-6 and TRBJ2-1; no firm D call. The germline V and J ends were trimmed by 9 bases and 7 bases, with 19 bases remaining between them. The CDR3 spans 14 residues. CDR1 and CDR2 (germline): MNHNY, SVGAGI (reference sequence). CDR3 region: CASLERMGFNEQFF. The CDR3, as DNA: TGTGCCAGTCTCGAGAGGATGGGTTTTAATGAGCAGTTCTTC.

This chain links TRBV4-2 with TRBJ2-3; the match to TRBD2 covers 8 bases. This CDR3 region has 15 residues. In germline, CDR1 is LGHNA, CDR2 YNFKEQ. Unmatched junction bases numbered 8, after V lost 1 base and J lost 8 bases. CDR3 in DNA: TGTGCCAGCAGCCAAGTTAACGGGGGGGCGGGTACGCAGTATTTT. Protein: CASSQVNGGAGTQYF.

The CDR3 DNA sequence: TGTGCCAGCTCACCGAGCAGGGACAGCTACAACCAAGAGACCCAGTACTTC. Its translation is CASSPSRDSYNQETQYF. The V gene is TRBV18, the J gene TRBJ2-5; 7 bases align to TRBD1. The J segment lost 0 bases and the V segment lost 3 bases, leaving 10 bases of the junction unmatched. The CDR3 extends over 17 amino acids. Germline V gene sequence: CDR1 KGHSH, CDR2 LQKENI.

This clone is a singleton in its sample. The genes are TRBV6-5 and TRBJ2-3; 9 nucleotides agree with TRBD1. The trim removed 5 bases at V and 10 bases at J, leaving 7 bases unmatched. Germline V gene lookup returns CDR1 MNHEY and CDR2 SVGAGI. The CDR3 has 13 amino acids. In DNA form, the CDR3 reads TGTGCCAGCAGTCGTGGACAGGGGCGACCGCAGTATTTT. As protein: CASSRGQGRPQYF.

CDR3 bases: TGCGCCAGCAGCTTATTCAGACCGACTCAAGAGACCCAGTACTTC. Protein product: CASSLFRPTQETQYF. The V and J genes are TRBV5-1 and TRBJ2-5; no clear D gene. Trimming left V 2 bases short and J 2 bases short, with 13 bases between. The germline CDR1 and CDR2 sequences are SGHRS and YFSETQ. This CDR3 is 15 amino acids long.